This T cell receptor (beta chain) was sequenced during a study of cytomegalovirus exposure and HLA in healthy donors (dated by TCRdb to about 2017). The study in broad terms: An earlier analysis of 587 of the donors reported roughly 300 Gb of sequence data and 117 million unique TCR beta sequences obtained from around 170 million T cells. Roughly 300 gigabases of sequencing data and around 80 million unique TCR sequences made up an early release that covered 640 HLA-typed donors. Of the 398 genotyped donors, approximately 83% fell in the genetic ancestry cluster associated with self-reported Caucasian donors. The aim of the study was to test whether cataloging public T cell receptors could identify signatures of past pathogen exposure. The study used immunosequencing to profile the T cell repertoires of 670 or so subjects and linked those repertoires to cytomegalovirus serostatus. Besides the first cohort of roughly 660 subjects, a separate validation cohort made up of over a hundred different subjects was used. To predict cytomegalovirus infection status, the study brought together high-throughput TCR immunosequencing, statistical association of individual TCRs with disease status, and machine learning. A later analysis re-analyzed previously published TCR beta repertoires from roughly 690 donors and added high-resolution HLA genotyping to study TCR occurrence patterns. Rather than drawing on any new phenotypic data, the later analysis identified candidate immune exposures from TCR beta sequences and the way those sequences occurred across donors. To decide whether each TCR beta V gene segment behaved as functional or pseudogenic, an earlier analysis of fewer than 750 of the donors relied on high-throughput TCR beta sequencing. Donor age, sex, ethnicity and CMV serostatus were collected together with the repertoire data. A later genetic analysis took genome-wide SNP genotypes for about 65% of the roughly 670 donors and used that subset as a discovery cohort. Every discovery cohort repertoire had been produced on one sequencing platform. HLA typing covered class I and class II loci at four-digit resolution. The number of donors typed differed by locus, with roughly 620-630 for A, B, C, DRB1 and DQB1, roughly 520 for DQA1, over 600 for DPA1, and some 440 for DPB1. About five DR-DQ haplotypes were treated as single units for association and clustering because of strong linkage in the cohort. Across 300 to 500 genotyped donors of the cohort, an average of approximately 240,000 unique TCR beta nucleotide sequences per donor were sequenced, and around 19% of those sequences were non-productive. What the study reported, not specific to this receptor: Because counts were too low, about 18 rarely observed V segments, including chromosome 9 orphons, were left out of the earlier analysis of 500 to 650 of the donors. A cluster of highly shared sequence variants was judged likely to represent a technical artifact of the sequencing pipeline. Some IMGT-functional V segments, including TRBV6-2 and TRBV6-3, could not be distinguished by the 87-base-pair reads and were therefore excluded. A later analysis found that TCR association rates varied across HLA loci, with DRB1 alleles showing the most associated TCRs and HLA-C alleles the fewest. The study gave a list of 150 to 200 TCR beta chains associated with cytomegalovirus. While some public TCRs were present in many individuals, most TCR sequences turned up only very rarely across donors. Correlated functional status among segregating V segments might reflect linkage disequilibrium, but an unknown experimental factor could not be ruled out. According to a later genetic analysis, donors in an Asian-associated ancestry cluster had fewer N-insertions in productive TCRs than the roughly 670-donor mean. In this cohort, only TCR beta chains were sequenced, and detectable features were limited by the absence of alpha or paired-chain data. A later analysis associated about 18,000 TCR beta sequences with specific HLA alleles at a false discovery rate of 0.05. According to a later analysis, most CMV-associated TCR beta chains appeared to be HLA-restricted, and the HLA associations seemed to be driven largely by CMV exposure. Three of the identified cytomegalovirus-associated TCR beta chains were confirmed in vitro to be specific for cytomegalovirus antigens. A later genetic analysis associated a missense DCLRE1C variant with V-gene and J-gene trimming of TCR beta chains, and an independent cohort replicated the association. A further reported finding was that TCR beta sequences accurately predicted the HLA-A and HLA-B alleles for most subjects in the first cohort. The presence/absence analyses assumed that sequencing depth was roughly uniform across donors, and that assumption may not be true. In a later analysis, HLA-associated TCR beta chains showed more clonal expansion and lower generation probabilities than non-associated chains that were equally common. CMV serostatus was the only immune exposure information available for the cohort. Strong co-occurrence of HLA alleles, especially DR and DQ, made assigning TCR associations to individual alleles difficult. Several of the top co-occurrence clusters appeared to be linked to parvovirus B19, influenza, CMV and Epstein-Barr virus, according to a later analysis. In both the original and validation cohorts, the classifier was reported to diagnose cytomegalovirus status with high specificity and sensitivity. The authors suggested that the approach could potentially be extended to other disease states and immunological phenotypes. In an earlier analysis of some 640 of the donors, most TCR beta V segments were observed in productive rearrangements about 87% or about 30% of the time, broadly matching IMGT annotations. Because HLA typing was unavailable for some donors at each locus, only the typed subset was used in association tests.

The cohort comprised some 680 healthy bone marrow donors. At the time of sampling, all cohort members were nominally healthy, though unrecorded immune exposures were likely present. The donor was CMV seronegative and was included in the group of 352 seronegative cohort members. Every donor gave a peripheral blood sample, and the peripheral blood mononuclear cells from that sample were used for TCR beta sequencing. The Qiagen DNeasy Blood Extraction Kit was used to extract genomic DNA from the blood cell samples. V is shortened by 5 bases, J by 5 bases, and the region joining them spans 10 bases. Sequences LGHNA (CDR1) and YNFKEQ (CDR2) are obtained from the germline V gene. The CDR3, cysteine through phenylalanine, is 12 amino acids long. The retained sequence is limited to the CDR3, 36 bases, with the frame set at the first base. Points on this clone: Its specific antigen is unknown. Base qualities are not provided; no much larger clone lies one nucleotide away.

The library came from the immunoSEQ multiplex PCR assay. For the multiplex PCR, a mixture combining 60 forward primers for TCR Vbeta segments and 13 reverse primers for TCR Jbeta segments was used. The CDR3 region of rearranged TCR beta genes was amplified from genomic DNA by a multiplex PCR assay. The amplified TCR beta libraries were sequenced on the Illumina HiSeq System as 87-base-pair reads. The original pipeline was this. In a later analysis, tens of millions of unique TCR beta chains were counted across the 690 or so repertoires, and approximately 11 million of these chains were shared by at least two donors. Raw reads were error-corrected and collapsed into unique sequences with a nearest-neighbor algorithm that merged closely related sequences to remove PCR and sequencing errors. CDR3 sequences were aligned to IMGT reference sequences to assign V, D and J gene segments. For a sequence to be retained, a match of at least six nucleotides was required to both a V gene segment and a J gene segment. Rearrangements were classified as productive when the CDR3 lacked stop codons and remained in frame with V and J, and all other rearrangements were classified as non-productive. Following IMGT convention, CDR3 was defined as the stretch from the second conserved V-encoded cysteine up to the conserved J-encoded phenylalanine. The earlier analysis of a few hundred of the donors excluded sequences that lacked an unambiguous match to a single V gene segment. In an earlier analysis of several hundred of the donors, a V segment was called functional when productive rearrangements were above 56.7%, and segregating when the standard deviation between donors exceeded 5%. A statistical classification framework was built to diagnose cytomegalovirus status from the catalog of TCR beta chain sequences. In a later analysis, V and J genes were assigned by comparing TCR nucleotide sequences against IMGT/GENE-DB human TR gene sequences. Using the TCRdist pipeline, a later analysis assigned CDR3 sequences along with most-parsimonious VDJ recombination scenarios. A later analysis defined each TCR beta chain by its CDR3 amino acid sequence plus V-gene family, and excluded reads lacking a unique V-gene family. A later analysis removed nearly 600 highly shared, low-generation-probability nucleotide sequences to deal with suspected cross-contamination and a sequencing artifact. For each public chain, a later analysis derived a clonal expansion index from normalized ranks of inferred template counts within each repertoire. In a later analysis, generation probabilities were computed with a VDJ recombination model fitted to out-of-frame rearrangements, and the resulting probabilities were checked against IGoR. In a later analysis, TCR-TCR, TCR-HLA and TCR-CMV co-occurrence was scored with hypergeometric tests, and a repertoire-size bias correction was applied to TCR pairs. To estimate false discovery rates, a later analysis permuted the HLA or CMV assignments 20 times. A later analysis grouped co-occurring TCRs with DBSCAN, adding TCRdist sequence similarity when clustering within HLA-allele-positive subsets. Repertoires with fewer than 30,000 or more than 120,000 public chains were left out of co-occurrence clustering, as were five repertoires with anomalous nucleotide sharing. As stored in TCRdb, this immuneACCESS dataset retains in-frame rearrangements with V and J assigned. A fraction of the clones does not appear; measured against another copy, unresolved V genes explain less than half of the discrepancy, and the remainder lacks a known reason. The V and J calls and clone size were taken over from that table, and D and trimming were inferred from the DNA. The sample has a few hundred thousand clones on record, 65% to 85% of them singletons. Approximately 2.1% of the sample is in the top ten clones.

The receptor comes from a female donor in good health and CMV-seronegative. The chain employs TRBV4-2 and TRBJ2-7; TRBD1 is perhaps the D gene, given 6 matching bases. Source material: PBMCs. The CDR3 corresponds to CASSSDSDEQYF. The sequence in DNA is TGTGCCAGCAGCTCGGACAGCGACGAGCAGTACTTC.